This T cell receptor (beta chain) is from a study of ipilimumab plus nivolumab after autologous stem cell transplantation. Overall study: Patients received a median of roughly 5 ipilimumab and about 8 nivolumab doses.

A word on this clone: The antigen remains undetermined.

Ipilimumab, 1 mg/kg, started 14 to 28 days after autologous transplant. Through week 26, nivolumab 3 mg/kg IV was given weeks 1, 4, 7, 10, then biweekly. General study points: Authors suggest TCR repertoire, Treg phenotype and gut microbiota support further study.

Only in-frame clones appear in the TCRdb table, and some are missing; sequencing was by immunoSEQ multiplex PCR. The data hold roughly 43,000 clones, with about 88% observed a single time. Per the germline V gene, CDR1 is GTSNPN and CDR2 is SVGIG (reference sequence). V shed 5 bases and J shed 2 bases, with 13 bases lying between them. This CDR3 is 14 amino acids long. This chain joins TRBV30 and TRBJ1-5; D remains ambiguous. The TCR originated in a male donor with multiple myeloma. The sequences come from PBMCs, collected in a trial of ipilimumab plus nivolumab as post-transplant consolidation. Here the CDR3 reads CAWGNRVGNQPQHF. The CDR3 DNA reads TGTGCCTGGGGGAATAGGGTGGGCAATCAGCCCCAGCATTTT. Full variable domain (rest looked up from reference TRBV30 and TRBJ1-5): SQTIHQWPATLVQPVGSPLSLECTVEGTSNPNLYWYRQAAGRGLQLLFYSVGIGQISSEVPQNLSASRPQDRQFILSSKKLLLSDSGFYLCAWGNRVGNQPQHFGDGTRLSIL.